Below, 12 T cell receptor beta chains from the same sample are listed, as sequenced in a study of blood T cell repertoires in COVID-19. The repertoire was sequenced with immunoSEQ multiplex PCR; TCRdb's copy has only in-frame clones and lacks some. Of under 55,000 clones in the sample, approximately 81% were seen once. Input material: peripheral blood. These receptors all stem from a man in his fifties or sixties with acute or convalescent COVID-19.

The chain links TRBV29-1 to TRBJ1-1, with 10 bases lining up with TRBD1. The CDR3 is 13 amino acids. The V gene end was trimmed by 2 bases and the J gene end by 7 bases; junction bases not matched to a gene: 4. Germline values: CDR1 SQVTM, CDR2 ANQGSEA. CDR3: CSVESGTGDEAFF. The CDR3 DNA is TGCAGCGTTGAATCCGGGACAGGGGATGAAGCTTTCTTT.

CDR3 coding DNA: TGTGCCAGCAGTTTAAATACCGGGACAGGGGTAAATGAAGCTTTCTTT. Translating gives CASSLNTGTGVNEAFF. The chain employs TRBV27 and TRBJ1-1; 10 nucleotides align to TRBD1. The germline V gene encodes CDR1 MNHEY and CDR2 SMNVEV (reference sequence). V lost 2 bases to trimming and J lost 7 bases; unmatched junction nucleotides: 10. The CDR3 spans 16 residues.

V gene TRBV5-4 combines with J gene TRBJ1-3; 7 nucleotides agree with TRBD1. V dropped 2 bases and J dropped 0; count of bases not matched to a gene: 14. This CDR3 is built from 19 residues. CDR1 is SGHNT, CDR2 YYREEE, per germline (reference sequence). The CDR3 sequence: CASSFRTGGGPDSGNTIYF. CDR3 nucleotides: TGTGCCAGCAGCTTTAGGACAGGAGGAGGCCCTGACTCTGGAAACACCATATATTTT.

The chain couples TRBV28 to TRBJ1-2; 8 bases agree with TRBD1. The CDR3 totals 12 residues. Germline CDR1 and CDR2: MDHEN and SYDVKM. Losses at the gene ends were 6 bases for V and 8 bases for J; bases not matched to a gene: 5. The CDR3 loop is CASREDRVGYTF. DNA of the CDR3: TGTGCCAGCAGAGAGGACAGGGTCGGCTACACCTTC.

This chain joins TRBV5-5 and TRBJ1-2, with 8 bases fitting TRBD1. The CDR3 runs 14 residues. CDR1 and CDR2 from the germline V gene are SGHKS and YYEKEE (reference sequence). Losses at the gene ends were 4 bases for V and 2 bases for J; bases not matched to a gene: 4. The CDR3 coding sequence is TGTGCCAGCAGCCAGGGACAGGCGAACTATGGCTACACCTTC. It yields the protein CASSQGQANYGYTF.

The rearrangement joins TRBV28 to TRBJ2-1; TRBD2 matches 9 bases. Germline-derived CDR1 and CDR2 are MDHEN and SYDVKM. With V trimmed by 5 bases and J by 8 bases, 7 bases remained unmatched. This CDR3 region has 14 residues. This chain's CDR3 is CASSMGLAIYEQFF. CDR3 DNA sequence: TGTGCCAGCAGTATGGGACTAGCAATCTATGAGCAGTTCTTC.

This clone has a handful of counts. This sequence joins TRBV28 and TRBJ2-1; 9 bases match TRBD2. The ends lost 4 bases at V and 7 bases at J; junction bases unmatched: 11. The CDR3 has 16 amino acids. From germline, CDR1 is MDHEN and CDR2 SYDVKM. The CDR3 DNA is TGTGCCAGCAGTTCATCCGGGACTAGCAACGTGAATGAGCAGTTCTTC. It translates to CASSSSGTSNVNEQFF.

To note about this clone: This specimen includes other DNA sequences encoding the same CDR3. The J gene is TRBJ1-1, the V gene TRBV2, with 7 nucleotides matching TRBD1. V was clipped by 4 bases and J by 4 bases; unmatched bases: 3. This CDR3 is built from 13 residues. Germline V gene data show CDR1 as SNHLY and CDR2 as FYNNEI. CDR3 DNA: TGTGCCAGCAGTGGACAGGGAGGCACTGAAGCTTTCTTT. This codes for CASSGQGGTEAFF. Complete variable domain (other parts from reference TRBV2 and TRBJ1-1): EPEVTQTPSHQVTQMGQEVILRCVPISNHLYFYWYRQILGQKVEFLVSFYNNEISEKSEIFDDQFSVERPDGSNFTLKIRSTKLEDSAMYFCASSGQGGTEAFFGQGTRLTVV.

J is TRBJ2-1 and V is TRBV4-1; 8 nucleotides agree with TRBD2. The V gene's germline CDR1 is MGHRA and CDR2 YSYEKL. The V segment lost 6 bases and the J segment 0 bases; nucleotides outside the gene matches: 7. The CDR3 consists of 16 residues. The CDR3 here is CASRLLADLSYNEQFF. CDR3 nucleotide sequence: TGCGCCAGCAGACTACTAGCGGACCTCTCCTACAATGAGCAGTTCTTC.

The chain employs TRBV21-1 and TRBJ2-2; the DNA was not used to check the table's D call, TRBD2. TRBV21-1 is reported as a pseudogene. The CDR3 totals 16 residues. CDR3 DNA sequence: TGTGCCAGCAGCGACCGACTCACCGCGAACACCGGGGAGCTGTTTTTT. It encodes CASSDRLTANTGELFF.

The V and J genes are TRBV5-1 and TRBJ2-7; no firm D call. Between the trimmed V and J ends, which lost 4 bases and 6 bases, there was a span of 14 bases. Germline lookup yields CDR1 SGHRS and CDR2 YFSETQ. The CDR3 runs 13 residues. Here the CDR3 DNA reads TGCGCCAGCAGCCAGAATACAGAGCCCGAGCAGTACTTC. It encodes CASSQNTEPEQYF.

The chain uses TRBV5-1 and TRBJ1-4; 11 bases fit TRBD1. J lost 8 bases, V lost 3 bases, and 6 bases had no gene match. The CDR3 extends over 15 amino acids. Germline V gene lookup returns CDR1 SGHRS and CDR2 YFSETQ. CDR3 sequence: CASSSDRGQGEKLFF. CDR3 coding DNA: TGCGCCAGCAGCTCGGACAGGGGGCAGGGAGAAAAACTGTTTTTT.